This T cell receptor (beta chain) is drawn from a study of T-cell reconstitution after alpha-beta-depleted transplantation in children. This clonotype was recorded many times. The authors prepared the TCRbeta library with unique molecular identifiers. TCRdb re-called the PCR reads through MiXCR, storing one row per CDR3 protein. The sample yields 200,000 to 250,000 distinct CDR3 sequences, more than 10% seen once. The receptor's source is a human donor who donated a stem cell graft to a child with acute lymphoblastic leukemia. This material consisted of PBMCs from the stem cell graft donor, taken from the stem cell graft.

CDR3 in DNA: TGTGCCAGCAGCCACAACTTGGGCACTGAAGCTTTCTTT. Translation: CASSHNLGTEAFF. The rearrangement joins TRBV7-2 to TRBJ1-1, with D hard to call. Trimming cost V 5 bases and J 4 bases, with 11 bases left between them. From germline, CDR1 is SGHTA and CDR2 FQGNSA. CDR3 length equals 13 residues.